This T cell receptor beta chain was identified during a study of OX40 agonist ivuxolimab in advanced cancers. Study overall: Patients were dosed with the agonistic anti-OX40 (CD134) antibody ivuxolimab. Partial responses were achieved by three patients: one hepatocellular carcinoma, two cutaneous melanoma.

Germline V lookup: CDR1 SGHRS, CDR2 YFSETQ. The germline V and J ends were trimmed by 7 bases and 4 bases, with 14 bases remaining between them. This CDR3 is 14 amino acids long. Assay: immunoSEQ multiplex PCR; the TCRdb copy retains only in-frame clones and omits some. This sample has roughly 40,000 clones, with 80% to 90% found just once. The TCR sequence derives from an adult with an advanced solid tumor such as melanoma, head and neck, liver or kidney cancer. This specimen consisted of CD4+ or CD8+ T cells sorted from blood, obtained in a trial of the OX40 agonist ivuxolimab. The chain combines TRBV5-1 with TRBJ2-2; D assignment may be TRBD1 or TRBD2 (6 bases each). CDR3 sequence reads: CASDRGQGTGELFF. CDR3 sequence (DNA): TGCGCCAGCGATCGGGGGCAGGGCACCGGGGAGCTGTTTTTT.